This T cell receptor (beta chain) was observed in a study of blood T cell repertoires in COVID-19. In the study overall: Spain, Italy and the United States supplied samples that represented acute and convalescent COVID-19. Sample material is recorded as cDNA or gDNA derived from T cells, B-cell-depleted T cells, or PBMCs.

Per the original data handling: Cell counts per sample came from amplifying reference gene primers. Sequencing was performed with immunoSEQ multiplex PCR; in TCRdb, only in-frame clones are kept and a portion is missing. V, J and clone size are taken as reported in that table, and D and trimming were inferred from the DNA itself. The data contain about 150,000 clones, over 75% of them singletons. The CDR3 extends over 16 amino acids. The V and J ends lost 3 bases and 6 bases, in that order; junction bases with no gene match: 9. Germline V gene sequence: CDR1 KGHSH, CDR2 LQKENI. The V call is TRBV18, the J call TRBJ1-2; 11 nucleotides align to TRBD1. Source material: peripheral blood. The source is a human donor in a cohort sampled during active COVID-19. CDR3 protein: CASSPTGQGGLNGYTF. The CDR3 region has the DNA TGTGCCAGCTCACCCACGGGACAGGGGGGTTTGAATGGCTACACCTTC.